This T cell receptor (beta chain) was recovered during a study of T cells in localized non-small cell lung cancer. CDR1 is SGHNT, CDR2 YENEEA, per germline. Trimming pared 5 bases from V and 5 bases from J, leaving 13 bases between. This CDR3 is 14 amino acids long. Concerning this clone: Its specificity is unknown.

The study's findings and limits: Peak T cell clonality was found in uninvolved adjacent lung, exceeding tumor. Turning up in adjacent lung were a median roughly 50 of the top 100 tumor clones.

Clones were read by immunoSEQ multiplex PCR, and TCRdb kept only the in-frame ones, dropping some. Of about 1,600 clones detected, around a quarter appear once; the ten largest clones hold about 18%. The sequence came from a female donor of 60 years or more with stage I squamous cell lung carcinoma. Sample: normal lung tissue next to the tumor, taken before any cancer treatment. The chain combines TRBV11-3 with TRBJ2-1; possibly TRBD2 for D (5 bases). The CDR3, as DNA: TGTGCCAGCAGCCCGGCCACGGGGAACAATGAGCAGTTCTTC. This encodes CASSPATGNNEQFF.